The T cell receptor (beta chain) under discussion was sequenced for a study of vaccination and CD4 T cells after COVID-19 (dated by TCRdb to between 2021 and 2024). Describing the broader study: SARS-CoV-2 positivity had been established in the convalescent patients by nasal swab PCR, and mild disease was recorded in several of these patients and severe disease in one. Post-COVID blood samples were collected from convalescent patients a median of around 100 days after diagnosis, with a range of roughly 30 to 161 days. Six males and four females were included in the convalescent cohort, with two Hispanic individuals, seven Caucasians, two Asians and one multiracial person represented. Control cultures used a CEFX viral epitope pool as positive control, an HIV-1 Nef peptide pool as negative control, or no peptide. In about 11 COVID-19 convalescent patients and several infection-naive healthy vaccine recipients, the spike-specific CD4+ TCR repertoire before mRNA vaccination was compared with the repertoire after mRNA vaccination. Culture stimuli were overlapping spike peptide pools from SARS-CoV-2 and from the common cold coronaviruses HCoV-NL63, HCoV-OC43 and HCoV-229E. Participants got two doses of the Pfizer-BioNTech BNT162b2 vaccine (n=8) or two doses of the Moderna mRNA-1273 vaccine (n=2). The time from the second vaccine dose to post-vaccine blood sampling had a median of roughly 72 days and ranged from about 14 to 250 days. What the study reported, not specific to this receptor: In convalescent patients, nearly all vaccine-specific clones (304 of 307) were found to be mono-reactive for SARS-CoV-2 spike rather than cross-reactive with common cold coronaviruses. Relatively few convalescent patients were included in the study, and early timepoints after natural infection were not analyzed. Although the median number of SARS-CoV-2-reactive clonotypes went up from roughly 23 after infection to approximately 40 after vaccination, the increase was not significant. Among the post-vaccine SARS-CoV-2-reactive clones in convalescent patients, a median 86.3% showed up only after vaccination, which suggests vaccine-specific priming.

The treatment or condition tag for this specimen amounts to: roughly 11-day PBMC culture with coronavirus spike peptide pools or control peptides (ViraFEST assay). The study used the ViraFEST assay, which expanded antigen-specific T cells with peptide pools and then identified expanded clonotypes by TCR sequencing. The convalescent patients' positive SARS-CoV-2 PCR tests fell between March and December 2020, which was before the Alpha, Beta and Delta variants emerged in the United States. Each well held 2 million to 2.5 million PBMCs cultured with roughly 10 ug/ml peptide pools in IMDM containing approximately 5% human AB serum and 9 to 10 IU/ml IL-2. Half of the culture medium was replaced with fresh IL-2-containing medium on days 3 and 7. After roughly 9 days of culture, CD4+ T cells were isolated by negative selection with the EasySep CD4+ T cell isolation kit. PBMCs were separated from whole blood using Ficoll-Paque Plus gradient centrifugation and then either used fresh or cryopreserved at -140C. Each culture condition was generally run in triplicate wells.

The CDR3 holds 12 amino acids from the cysteine to the phenylalanine. Solely the CDR3 DNA is kept, with 36 bases framed from the first base. CDR1 and CDR2, per the germline V gene, are KGHSH and LQKENI. Here V drops 5 bases and J drops 6 bases, and the junction holds 3 bases not matched to any gene. The method was PCR. DNA from cultured CD4+ T cells was subjected to TCR sequencing with the Oncomine TCR Beta short-read assay at the Johns Hopkins FTIC core. Genomic DNA was extracted from the cultured CD4+ T cells with the QIAamp micro DNA kit. Oncomine TCR Beta libraries from cultured CD4+ T cells were pooled using unique dual indexes and sequenced on an Illumina iSeq 100. The original methods were these. Non-productive sequences were filtered out, and CDR3s that did not start with C, did not end with F or W, or were shorter than 7 amino acids were discarded. Antigen-specific clonotypes were identified using the MANAFEST web application through comparison of peptide-stimulated wells with reference and other culture wells. To be called positive, a clone needed an FDR below 0.05, an odds ratio above 5, and a productive frequency above 0.1% in at least two of three replicate wells. A clonotype was classed as cross-reactive if the clonotype showed significant expansion both in SARS-CoV-2 spike wells and in at least one common cold coronavirus spike condition. Levenshtein distances (stringdist) and unrooted phylogenetic trees (ape) in R version 3.6.1 were used to assess CDR3 homology. TCRdb reran the public reads through fastp at Q25 and MiXCR, keeping productive beta chains. Rows are unified per CDR3 protein, each entry keeping the most common DNA and genes. For this entry, the V and J calls and clone size follow TCRdb and not the study's own pipeline. In all, the sample holds approximately 12,000 distinct CDR3 sequences, and 44% of those were seen once. Roughly 7% of the sample lies in the top ten.

On this clonotype itself: This receptor's antigen is unknown. No per-base quality is available; no much larger clone lies one base away.

The chain employs TRBV18 and TRBJ2-7, and 8 junctional nucleotides match TRBD1. This clonotype originated in a human donor who had recovered from COVID-19. The sequencing sample was made of CD4+ T cells from blood, cultured in vitro. CDR3 protein: CASSSGQAEQYF. The sequence in DNA is TGTGCCAGCTCATCGGGACAGGCCGAGCAGTACTTC. Extended through the reference TRBV18 and TRBJ2-7 proteins, this CDR3 yields the full variable domain: NAGVMQNPRHLVRRRGQEARLRCSPMKGHSHVYWYRQLPEEGLKFMVYLQKENIIDESGMPKERFSAEFPKEGPSILRIQQVVRGDSAAYFCASSSGQAEQYFGPGTRLTVT.